Shown below are 18 T cell receptor beta chains from a single sample sequenced in a study of blood T cells in healthy people across ages. Using a J-beta primer mix together with a sample-barcoded 5' primer, a second PCR was run for roughly 7 to 11 cycles. One entry per CDR3 protein results from TCRdb running MiXCR on the 5' RACE reads. Among roughly 1,700,000 distinct CDR3 sequences listed, 28% were seen once. Sequencing was done on a sample of blood. Source of these receptors: a woman aged 25 to 39 in good health.

J is TRBJ2-7 and V is TRBV20-1; TRBD2 agrees at 11 bases. V lost 6 bases to trimming and J lost 5 bases; unmatched junction nucleotides: 12. The germline V gene encodes CDR1 DFQATT and CDR2 SNEGSKA (reference sequence). This CDR3 comprises 15 residues. The CDR3: CSAMPGTSGPNEQYF. The CDR3 bases are TGCAGTGCAATGCCCGGGACTAGCGGCCCAAACGAGCAGTACTTC.

J is TRBJ2-7 and V is TRBV7-9; TRBD2 matches at 12 bases. Germline V lookup: CDR1 SEHNR, CDR2 FQNEAQ (reference sequence). Trimming cost V 3 bases and J 7 bases; bases outside gene matches: 10. The CDR3 loop spans 16 amino acids. The CDR3 DNA reads as TGTGCCAGCAGCTTGGCGTGGACTAGCGGGATGGTTGAGCAGTACTTC. It specifies CASSLAWTSGMVEQYF.

A note on this clonotype: A much larger clone lies one base from this, so it may be a read error. The chain uses TRBV7-2 and TRBJ2-6; no clear D gene. From germline, CDR1 is SGHTA and CDR2 FQGNSA. The CDR3 has 15 amino acids. The CDR3 here is CASCLGYSGANVLTF. The CDR3 DNA follows: TGTGCCAGCTGCTTAGGCTACTCTGGGGCCAACGTCCTGACTTTC.

This clonotype was detected a few times. The chain employs TRBV15 and TRBJ1-2; D is unresolved. Trimming cost V 5 bases and J 2 bases, with 15 bases left between them. CDR3 length equals 15 residues. CDR1 is LNHNV and CDR2 is YYDKDF in the germline V gene (reference sequence). This chain's CDR3 is CATSSRRVFNYGYTF. For the CDR3, the DNA is TGTGCCACCAGCTCAAGGAGGGTATTCAACTATGGCTACACCTTC.

This clonotype was seen repeatedly, ten times or more. J is TRBJ2-1 and V is TRBV12-3 or TRBV12-4; D ambiguous. V shed 4 bases and J shed 8 bases, with 12 bases lying between them. CDR3 length: 13 amino acids. The CDR3 is CASSSNTVDEQFF. The CDR3 nucleotides read TGTGCCAGCAGTTCGAATACAGTGGATGAGCAGTTCTTC.

This clonotype was seen at least ten times. The chain's CDR3 is CASSPNGEATQYF. DNA of the CDR3: TGCGCCAGCAGCCCCAACGGGGAGGCGACCCAGTACTTC. The chain links TRBV5-1 to TRBJ2-5, with a tentative D call TRBD2 (6 bases). The V gene lost 4 bases and the J gene lost 7 bases, with 14 bases spanning the gap. Germline V gene lookup returns CDR1 SGHRS and CDR2 YFSETQ. This CDR3 comprises 13 residues. The whole variable domain, remainder taken from reference TRBV5-1 and TRBJ2-5, is KAGVTQTPRYLIKTRGQQVTLSCSPISGHRSVSWYQQTPGQGLQFLFEYFSETQRNKGNFPGRFSGRQFSNSRSEMNVSTLELGDSALYLCASSPNGEATQYFGPGTRLLVL.

This clonotype was counted only a few times. The chain combines TRBV9 with TRBJ2-3; TRBD1 agrees at 7 bases. Germline CDR1 SGDLS, CDR2 YYNGEE. This CDR3 contains 16 residues. V shed 3 bases, J shed 5 bases, and the junction held 12 bases outside the gene matches. The CDR3 coding sequence is TGTGCCAGCAGCGGACAGACAGGGATTAGATTAGATACGCAGTATTTT. Its translation is CASSGQTGIRLDTQYF.

This clonotype was found many times. The rearrangement links TRBV2 to TRBJ2-3; 10 positions agree with TRBD2. The CDR3 sequence is 15 residues long. The germline V gene has CDR1 SNHLY and CDR2 FYNNEI. With V trimmed by 5 bases and J by 8 bases, 10 bases remained unmatched. This CDR3 is CASSLTSGEIGTQYF. The CDR3 nucleotides are TGTGCCAGCAGTCTTACTAGCGGGGAGATTGGTACGCAGTATTTT.

This clonotype was counted between two and nine times. This rearrangement joins TRBV28 to TRBJ2-2; weak D call: TRBD2 (6 bases). V lost 5 bases and J lost 6, with 16 bases in between. CDR3 length: 15 residues. The germline gives CDR1 MDHEN, CDR2 SYDVKM. CDR3 region: CASSPRRGLAGELFF. CDR3 sequence (DNA): TGTGCCAGCAGTCCCCGGCGGGGTTTGGCCGGGGAGCTGTTTTTT.

Note on this clonotype: This may come from a read error, since a much larger clone is one base off. This chain links TRBV5-1 with TRBJ2-5; maybe TRBD1 (7 bases). Trimming removed 10 bases from V and 6 bases from J, with 16 bases in between. CDR3 size: 12 residues. Germline V lookup: CDR1 SGHRS, CDR2 YFSETQ. CDR3 protein: CAGGTEGKTQYF. The CDR3 DNA reads TGCGCCGGCGGGACAGAGGGAAAGACCCAGTACTTC.

This clonotype appeared a few times. The V call is TRBV7-2, the J call TRBJ2-1; 7 bases agree with TRBD2. Trimming removed 6 bases from V and 8 bases from J; junction bases left unmatched: 4. The CDR3 covers 12 residues. Germline values: CDR1 SGHTA, CDR2 FQGNSA. The CDR3, as DNA: TGTGCCAGCAGGGTTGGGGGGGATGAGCAGTTCTTC. Translation gives CASRVGGDEQFF. The full variable domain, rest sourced from reference TRBV7-2 and TRBJ2-1, is GAGVSQSPSNKVTEKGKDVELRCDPISGHTALYWYRQSLGQGLEFLIYFQGNSAPDKSGLPSDRFSAERTGGSVSTLTIQRTQQEDSAVYLCASRVGGDEQFFGPGTRLTVL.

The rearrangement uses TRBV5-1 and TRBJ1-1, with D tentatively TRBD1 (6 bases). V gave up 4 bases and J gave up 4 bases, with 17 bases separating them. CDR3 length: 15 amino acids. The germline V gene has CDR1 SGHRS and CDR2 YFSETQ. CDR3 in amino acids: CASSASLGARTEAFF. The CDR3 DNA reads as TGCGCCAGCAGCGCGTCGTTGGGGGCGCGCACTGAAGCTTTCTTT.

The V call is TRBV28, the J call TRBJ1-2; tentative D call: TRBD1 (6 bases). V lost 6 bases and J 3 bases, leaving 17 bases between the germline ends. Germline V gene sequence: CDR1 MDHEN, CDR2 SYDVKM. This CDR3 is 15 amino acids long. As DNA, the CDR3 is TGTGCCAGCAGAGAAGGGGGTGCCTCTCACTATGGCTACACCTTC. Protein product: CASREGGASHYGYTF.

The J gene is TRBJ2-1, the V gene TRBV21-1. TRBV21-1 is termed a pseudogene. There are 12 residues in the CDR3. The chain's CDR3 is CASSKAYNEQFF. The CDR3 DNA reads as TGTGCCAGCAGCAAAGCCTACAATGAGCAGTTCTTC.

About this clonotype: At one end the junction does not follow the germline gene, possibly because of a read error. This chain uses TRBV6-6 with TRBJ2-3; 10 bases map to TRBD2. The germline gives CDR1 MNHNY, CDR2 SVGAGI (reference sequence). This CDR3 region has 15 residues. The CDR3 DNA reads as TGTGCCGGCAGTTCTAGCGGGGGTCTTTCAGATACGCAGTATTTT. This codes for CAGSSSGGLSDTQYF.

For this clonotype: A single base separates this from a much larger clone, so it may be a read error. This chain joins TRBV29-1 and TRBJ2-4; weak D call: TRBD1 (6 bases). Germline CDR1 is SQVTM and CDR2 is ANQGSEA. The CDR3 runs 15 residues. V gave up 7 bases and J gave up 6 bases, with 22 bases separating them. CDR3: CSAGDPVQGRNIQYF. In nucleotides, the CDR3 is TGCAGCGCAGGAGACCCGGTTCAGGGGAGAAACATTCAGTACTTC.

The chain employs TRBV29-1 and TRBJ2-3; D uncertain. This CDR3 has 13 residues. Germline lookup yields CDR1 SQVTM and CDR2 ANQGSEA. CDR3 nucleotides: TGCACCCTGGCTAAAGTAGGCACAGATACGCAGTATTTT. Translation: CTLAKVGTDTQYF.

As concerns this clonotype: Relative to the germline gene, one junction end is altered; a read error may explain this. The chain carries TRBV7-9 and TRBJ2-2; D call uncertain. The CDR3 loop spans 14 amino acids. CDR1 is SEHNR, CDR2 FQNEAQ, per germline (reference sequence). This chain's CDR3 is CVSSLTGGTGELFF. The CDR3 region has the DNA TGTGTCAGCAGCTTAACGGGTGGCACCGGGGAGCTGTTTTTT.